This T cell receptor beta chain is from a study of cytotoxic CD8 clonotypes in ibrutinib-treated CLL. Some clones are missing from TCRdb's copy, which holds only in-frame ones; the method was immunoSEQ multiplex PCR. The repertoire has more than 140,000 clones, roughly 80% of them found once; the top ten carry roughly a quarter. The CDR3 runs 14 residues. Per the germline V gene, CDR1 is ENHRY and CDR2 is SYGVKD. Unmatched junction bases numbered 10, after V lost 10 bases and J lost 1 base. The clonotype originates from a human donor with chronic lymphocytic leukemia. The sample consisted of PBMCs, taken after 12 months of ibrutinib treatment. The rearrangement links TRBV10-3 to TRBJ2-7, with 7 nucleotides matching TRBD1. CDR3 DNA: TGTGCCACCCTGAGACCGGGACAGTCCTACGAGCAGTACTTC. Amino acids: CATLRPGQSYEQYF.